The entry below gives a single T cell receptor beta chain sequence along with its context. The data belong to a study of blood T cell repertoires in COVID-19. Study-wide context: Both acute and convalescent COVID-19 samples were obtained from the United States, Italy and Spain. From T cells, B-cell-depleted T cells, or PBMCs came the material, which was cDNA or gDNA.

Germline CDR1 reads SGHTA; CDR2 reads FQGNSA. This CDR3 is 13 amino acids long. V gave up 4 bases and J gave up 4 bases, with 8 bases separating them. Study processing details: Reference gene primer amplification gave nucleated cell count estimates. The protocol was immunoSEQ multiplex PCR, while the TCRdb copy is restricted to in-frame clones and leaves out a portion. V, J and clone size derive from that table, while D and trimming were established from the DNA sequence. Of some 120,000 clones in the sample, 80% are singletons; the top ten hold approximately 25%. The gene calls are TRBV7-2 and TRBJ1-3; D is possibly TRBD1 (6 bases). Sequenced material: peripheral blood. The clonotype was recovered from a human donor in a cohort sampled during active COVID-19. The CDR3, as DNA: TGTGCCAGCAGCTCACAGGGCGGAAACACCATATATTTT. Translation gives CASSSQGGNTIYF.